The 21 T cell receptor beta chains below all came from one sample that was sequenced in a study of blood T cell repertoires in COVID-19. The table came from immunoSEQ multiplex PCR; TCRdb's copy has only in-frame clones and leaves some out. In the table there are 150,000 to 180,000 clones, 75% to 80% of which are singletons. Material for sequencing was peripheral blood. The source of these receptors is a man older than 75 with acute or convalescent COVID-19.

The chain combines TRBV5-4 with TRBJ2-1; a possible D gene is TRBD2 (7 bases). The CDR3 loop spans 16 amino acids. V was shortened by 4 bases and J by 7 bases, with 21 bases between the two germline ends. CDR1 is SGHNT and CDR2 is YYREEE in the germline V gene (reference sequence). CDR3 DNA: TGTGCCAGCAGCCGGGGGGACACTAGCTTTATGAATGAGCAGTTCTTC. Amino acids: CASSRGDTSFMNEQFF. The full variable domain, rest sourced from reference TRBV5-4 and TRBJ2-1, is ETGVTQSPTHLIKTRGQQVTLRCSSQSGHNTVSWYQQALGQGPQFIFQYYREEENGRGNFPPRFSGLQFPNYSSELNVNALELDDSALYLCASSRGDTSFMNEQFFGPGTRLTVL.

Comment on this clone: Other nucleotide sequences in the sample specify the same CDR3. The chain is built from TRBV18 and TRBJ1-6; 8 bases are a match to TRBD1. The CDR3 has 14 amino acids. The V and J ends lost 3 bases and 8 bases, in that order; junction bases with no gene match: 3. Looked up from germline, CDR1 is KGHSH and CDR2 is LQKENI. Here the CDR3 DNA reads TGTGCCAGCTCACCCGGGACAGGAGATTCACCCCTCCACTTT. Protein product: CASSPGTGDSPLHF. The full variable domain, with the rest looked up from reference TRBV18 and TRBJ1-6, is NAGVMQNPRHLVRRRGQEARLRCSPMKGHSHVYWYRQLPEEGLKFMVYLQKENIIDESGMPKERFSAEFPKEGPSILRIQQVVRGDSAAYFCASSPGTGDSPLHFGNGTRLTVT.

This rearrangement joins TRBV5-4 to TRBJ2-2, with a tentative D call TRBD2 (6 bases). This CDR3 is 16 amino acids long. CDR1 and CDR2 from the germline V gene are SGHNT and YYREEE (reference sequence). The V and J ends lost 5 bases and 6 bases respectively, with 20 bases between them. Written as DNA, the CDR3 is TGTGCCAGCAGTTCCAAGGGTGGGGGGTTGGCCGGGGAGCTGTTTTTT. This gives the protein CASSSKGGGLAGELFF. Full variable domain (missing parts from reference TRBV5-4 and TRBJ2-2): ETGVTQSPTHLIKTRGQQVTLRCSSQSGHNTVSWYQQALGQGPQFIFQYYREEENGRGNFPPRFSGLQFPNYSSELNVNALELDDSALYLCASSSKGGGLAGELFFGEGSRLTVL.

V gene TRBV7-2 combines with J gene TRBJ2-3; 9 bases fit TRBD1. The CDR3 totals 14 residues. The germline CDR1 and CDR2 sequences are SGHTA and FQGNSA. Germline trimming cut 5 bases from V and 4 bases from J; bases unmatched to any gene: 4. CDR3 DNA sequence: TGTGCCAGCAGCCCGGGACAGGGTTCAGATACGCAGTATTTT. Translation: CASSPGQGSDTQYF.

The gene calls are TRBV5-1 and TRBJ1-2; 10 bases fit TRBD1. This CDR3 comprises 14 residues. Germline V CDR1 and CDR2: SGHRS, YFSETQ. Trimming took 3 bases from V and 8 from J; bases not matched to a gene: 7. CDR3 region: CASSSPDRGPGYTF. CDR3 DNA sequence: TGCGCCAGCAGCTCACCTGACAGGGGGCCGGGCTACACCTTC.

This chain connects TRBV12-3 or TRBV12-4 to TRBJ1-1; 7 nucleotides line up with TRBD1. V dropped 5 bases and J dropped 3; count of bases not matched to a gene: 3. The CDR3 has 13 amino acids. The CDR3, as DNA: TGTGCCAGCAGTCTTACAGGGGACACTGAAGCTTTCTTT. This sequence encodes CASSLTGDTEAFF.

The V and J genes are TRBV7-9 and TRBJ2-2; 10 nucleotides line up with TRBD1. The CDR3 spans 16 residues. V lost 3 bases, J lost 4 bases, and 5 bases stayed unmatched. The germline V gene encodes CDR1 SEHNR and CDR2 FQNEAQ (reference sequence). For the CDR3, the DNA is TGTGCCAGCAGCTTGGGACAGGGGATGGGCACCGGGGAGCTGTTTTTT. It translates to CASSLGQGMGTGELFF.

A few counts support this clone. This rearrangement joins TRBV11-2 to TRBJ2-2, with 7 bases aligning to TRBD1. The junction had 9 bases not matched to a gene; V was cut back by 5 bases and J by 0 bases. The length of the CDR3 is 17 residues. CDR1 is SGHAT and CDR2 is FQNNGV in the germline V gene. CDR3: CASSLEWTGANTGELFF. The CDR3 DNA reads TGTGCCAGCAGCCTGGAATGGACAGGCGCGAACACCGGGGAGCTGTTTTTT.

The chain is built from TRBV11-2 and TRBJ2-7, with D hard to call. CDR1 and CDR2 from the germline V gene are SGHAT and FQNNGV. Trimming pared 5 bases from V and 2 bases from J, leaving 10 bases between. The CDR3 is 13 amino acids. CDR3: CASSPSEPYEQYF. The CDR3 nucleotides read TGTGCCAGCAGCCCCTCCGAGCCCTACGAGCAGTACTTC.

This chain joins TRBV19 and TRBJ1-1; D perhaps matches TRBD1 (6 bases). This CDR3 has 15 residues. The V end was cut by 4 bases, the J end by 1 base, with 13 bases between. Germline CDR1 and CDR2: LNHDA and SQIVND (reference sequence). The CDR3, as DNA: TGTGCCAGTAGTACACCGACAGGCTGGAACACTGAAGCTTTCTTT. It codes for CASSTPTGWNTEAFF.

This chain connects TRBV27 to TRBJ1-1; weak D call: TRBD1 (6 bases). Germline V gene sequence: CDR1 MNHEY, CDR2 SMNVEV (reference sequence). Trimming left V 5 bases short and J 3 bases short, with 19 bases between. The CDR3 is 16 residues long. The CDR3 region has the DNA TGTGCCAGCAGTCAACTAACGACAGGAGGTGACACTGAAGCTTTCTTT. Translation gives CASSQLTTGGDTEAFF.

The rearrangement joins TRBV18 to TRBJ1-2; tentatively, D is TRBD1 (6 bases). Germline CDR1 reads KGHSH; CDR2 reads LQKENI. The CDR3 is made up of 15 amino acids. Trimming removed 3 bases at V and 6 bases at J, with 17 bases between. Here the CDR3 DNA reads TGTGCCAGCTCACCGAAAAACACAGGGACGGATGGCTACACCTTC. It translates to CASSPKNTGTDGYTF.

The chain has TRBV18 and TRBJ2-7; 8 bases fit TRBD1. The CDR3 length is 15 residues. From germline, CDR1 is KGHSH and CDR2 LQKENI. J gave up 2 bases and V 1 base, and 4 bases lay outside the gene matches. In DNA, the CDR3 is TGTGCCAGCTCACCACAGGACAGGGCGACCTACGAGCAGTACTTC. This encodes CASSPQDRATYEQYF.

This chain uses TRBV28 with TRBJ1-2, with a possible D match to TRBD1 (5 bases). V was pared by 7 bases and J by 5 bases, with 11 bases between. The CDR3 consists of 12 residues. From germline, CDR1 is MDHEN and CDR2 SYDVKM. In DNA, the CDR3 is TGTGCCAGCAAGACAGATGTTTATGGCTACACCTTC. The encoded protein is CASKTDVYGYTF.

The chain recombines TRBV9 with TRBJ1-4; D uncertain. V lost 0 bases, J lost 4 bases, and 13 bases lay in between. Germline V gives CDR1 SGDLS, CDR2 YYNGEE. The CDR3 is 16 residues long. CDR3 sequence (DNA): TGTGCCAGCAGCGTAGGAGCGGCAGACCTTAATGAAAAACTGTTTTTT. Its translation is CASSVGAADLNEKLFF.

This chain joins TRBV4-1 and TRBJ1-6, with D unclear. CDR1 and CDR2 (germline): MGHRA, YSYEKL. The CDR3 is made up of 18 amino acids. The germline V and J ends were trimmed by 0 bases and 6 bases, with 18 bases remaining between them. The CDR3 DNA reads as TGCGCCAGCAGCCAAGAGGAGGGATCAAGCCTCCCTAATTCACCCCTCCACTTT. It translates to CASSQEEGSSLPNSPLHF.

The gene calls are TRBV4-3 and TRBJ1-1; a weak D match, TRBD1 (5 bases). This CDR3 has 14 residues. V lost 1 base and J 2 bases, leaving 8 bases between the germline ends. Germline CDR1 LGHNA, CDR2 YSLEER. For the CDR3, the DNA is TGCGCCAGCAGCCAAGCTGGGACTAACACTGAAGCTTTCTTT. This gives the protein CASSQAGTNTEAFF.

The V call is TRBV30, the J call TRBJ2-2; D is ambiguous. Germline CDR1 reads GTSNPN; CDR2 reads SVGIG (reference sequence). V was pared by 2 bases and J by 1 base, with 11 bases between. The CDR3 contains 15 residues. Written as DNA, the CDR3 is TGTGCCTGGAGTCCAATTACAAAGAACACCGGGGAGCTGTTTTTT. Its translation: CAWSPITKNTGELFF.

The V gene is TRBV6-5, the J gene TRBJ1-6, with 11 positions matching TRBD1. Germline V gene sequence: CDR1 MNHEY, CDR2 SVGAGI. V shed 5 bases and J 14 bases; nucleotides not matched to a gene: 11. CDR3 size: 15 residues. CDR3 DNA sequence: TGTGCCAGCAGTCCCGGACAGGGGGCTTCTCTAGCCCTCCACTTT. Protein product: CASSPGQGASLALHF.

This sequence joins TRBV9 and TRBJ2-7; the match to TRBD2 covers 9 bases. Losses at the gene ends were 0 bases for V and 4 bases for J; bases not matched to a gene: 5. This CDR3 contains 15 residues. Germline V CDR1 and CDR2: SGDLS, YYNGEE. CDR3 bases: TGTGCCAGCAGCGTAGCAGCTAGCGGGGAATACGAGCAGTACTTC. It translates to CASSVAASGEYEQYF.

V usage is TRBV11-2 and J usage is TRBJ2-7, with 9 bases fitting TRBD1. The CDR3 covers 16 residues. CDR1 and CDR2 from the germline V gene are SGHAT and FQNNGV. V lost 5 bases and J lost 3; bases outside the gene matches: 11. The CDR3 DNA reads TGTGCCAGCAGCCCGGTTTCGAGACAGGGGGTCTACGAGCAGTACTTC. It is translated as CASSPVSRQGVYEQYF.